The 26 T cell receptor beta chains listed next were all sequenced from one sample in a study of molecular identifiers for immune sequencing clone quantification. TCRdb re-analysed the PCR reads in MiXCR, keeping a single row per CDR3 protein. The sample lists about 640,000 distinct CDR3 sequences, 20% occurring once. The sample consisted of naive CD8+ T cells from blood, with Jurkat cell RNA spiked in. Subset here: FACS-sorted CD8+CD4-CCR7+CD45RA+ naive T cells. These receptors came from a human donor in good health. Some libraries in this study had Jurkat cell RNA spiked in.

This clonotype was seen repeatedly, ten times or more. CDR3 sequence (DNA): TGTGCCAGCTCACCCCCCGGGGACACAGATACGCAGTATTTT. It codes for CASSPPGDTDTQYF. V usage is TRBV18 and J usage is TRBJ2-3, with a tentative D call TRBD2 (5 bases). Between the trimmed V and J ends, which lost 3 bases and 2 bases, there was a span of 9 bases. CDR3 length: 14 residues. Germline V CDR1 and CDR2: KGHSH, LQKENI.

This clonotype came up a few times. The chain links TRBV7-6 to TRBJ2-1; 12 bases map to TRBD2. The V gene's germline CDR1 is SGHVS and CDR2 FNYEAQ. V was pared by 5 bases and J by 9 bases, with 8 bases of the junction left unmatched. This CDR3 is 15 amino acids long. CDR3 in DNA: TGTGCCAGCAGCCCCTCTAGCGGGAGGGGTAGTGAGCAGTTCTTC. Residues: CASSPSSGRGSEQFF.

The sample holds many counts of this clonotype. The rearrangement uses TRBV27 and TRBJ2-6; no firm D call. Trimming removed 5 bases from V and 0 bases from J, with 17 bases in between. The CDR3 sequence is 18 residues long. Germline V CDR1 and CDR2: MNHEY, SMNVEV (reference sequence). The CDR3 DNA follows: TGTGCCAGCAGTCCCCTCGCGCGGAAGAGCTCTGGGGCCAACGTCCTGACTTTC. As protein: CASSPLARKSSGANVLTF.

This clonotype has a handful of counts. The CDR3 region is CASSPPGTSGGEYNEQFF. The CDR3 nucleotides read TGTGCCAGCAGCCCACCTGGGACTAGCGGGGGGGAGTACAATGAGCAGTTCTTC. V usage is TRBV11-3 and J usage is TRBJ2-1; 16 nucleotides match TRBD2. Germline CDR1 SGHNT, CDR2 YENEEA. Trimming took 5 bases from V and 4 from J; bases not matched to a gene: 8. CDR3 size: 18 residues.

A note on this clonotype: This may arise from a read error, as a much more abundant clone is one base away. CDR3 residues: CASSVVGETVAFF. The CDR3 DNA reads TGTGCCAGCAGCGTAGTAGGGGAAACTGTAGCTTTCTTT. The rearrangement links TRBV9 to TRBJ1-1; the D gene is possibly TRBD1 (5 bases). In germline, CDR1 is SGDLS, CDR2 YYNGEE. The CDR3 extends over 13 amino acids.

The gene calls are TRBV4-1 and TRBJ2-1; the match to TRBD1 covers 8 bases. J gave up 8 bases and V 3 bases, and 3 bases lay outside the gene matches. This CDR3 is built from 13 residues. Looked up from germline, CDR1 is MGHRA and CDR2 is YSYEKL. The CDR3 DNA reads TGCGCCAGCAGCCATAGGACAGGGTATGAGCAGTTCTTC. Translated: CASSHRTGYEQFF.

The chain combines TRBV6-6 with TRBJ2-7, with a possible D match to TRBD2 (5 bases). Looked up from germline, CDR1 is MNHNY and CDR2 is SVGAGI (reference sequence). The CDR3 spans 12 residues. V lost 7 bases to trimming and J lost 6 bases, with 13 bases between them. The CDR3 DNA reads as TGTGCCAGCACCAACGAGGGTTTCGAGCAGTACTTC. This sequence encodes CASTNEGFEQYF.

This clonotype appeared many times. J is TRBJ2-1 and V is TRBV11-2, with D uncertain. V was cut by 2 bases and J by 8 bases, with 7 bases left in between. The germline CDR1 and CDR2 sequences are SGHAT and FQNNGV. This CDR3 region has 12 residues. CDR3 protein: CASSLFVHEQFF. CDR3 coding DNA: TGTGCCAGCAGCTTATTTGTCCATGAGCAGTTCTTC.

This clonotype showed up many times. The V and J genes are TRBV20-1 and TRBJ2-7, with D unclear. The CDR3 has 13 residues. Trimming took off 2 bases at V and 3 bases at J, with 11 bases between the two ends. CDR1 and CDR2 from the germline V gene are DFQATT and SNEGSKA (reference sequence). The CDR3 sequence: CSARLADRYEQYF. CDR3 nucleotides: TGCAGTGCTAGATTGGCGGACCGCTACGAGCAGTACTTC.

This clonotype has just a few counts. The V and J genes are TRBV9 and TRBJ2-7; D may match TRBD1 or TRBD2 (5 bases each). This CDR3 region has 16 residues. CDR1 and CDR2 (germline): SGDLS, YYNGEE. Trimming removed 0 bases at V and 0 bases at J, with 13 bases between. In DNA form, the CDR3 reads TGTGCCAGCAGCGTAGGGGGGAGTGAGTCCTCCTACGAGCAGTACTTC. It specifies CASSVGGSESSYEQYF.

This clonotype was recorded at least ten times. The V gene is TRBV4-1, the J gene TRBJ2-7; perhaps D is TRBD1 or TRBD2 (5 bases each). This CDR3 is built from 15 residues. Trimming took 2 bases from V and 4 from J, leaving 15 bases between them. Germline CDR1 is MGHRA and CDR2 is YSYEKL. For the CDR3, the DNA is TGCGCCAGCAGCCAAACGAGGGACCGGGCTTACGAGCAGTACTTC. Its protein product is CASSQTRDRAYEQYF.

V gene TRBV6-2 or TRBV6-3 combines with J gene TRBJ1-1, with a possible D match to TRBD1 (6 bases). The CDR3 loop spans 15 amino acids. CDR1 is MNHEY and CDR2 is SVGEGT in the germline V gene. The V end was cut by 5 bases, the J end by 7 bases, with 20 bases between. The CDR3 is CASSPTQGFRIEAFF. DNA of the CDR3: TGTGCCAGCAGTCCCACACAGGGTTTTCGGATTGAAGCTTTCTTT.

Concerning this clonotype: This could be a read error, since a much larger clone is one nucleotide away. The V call is TRBV27, the J call TRBJ2-7, with 12 bases identical to TRBD2. The CDR3 consists of 15 residues. Trimming took 5 bases from V and 9 from J; bases not matched to a gene: 11. Germline V gives CDR1 MNHEY, CDR2 SMNVEV (reference sequence). The DNA for the CDR3 is TGTGCCAGCAGTCCCGGACTAGCGGGACCACCAGGGCAGTACTTC. Its protein product is CASSPGLAGPPGQYF.

V usage is TRBV7-9 and J usage is TRBJ1-2; D is ambiguous. Germline V gives CDR1 SEHNR, CDR2 FQNEAQ (reference sequence). The CDR3 loop spans 14 amino acids. Trimming took 6 bases from V and 8 from J, leaving 19 bases between them. The chain's CDR3 is CASSPTEIAGGYTF. Written as DNA, the CDR3 is TGTGCCAGCAGTCCGACCGAAATTGCGGGAGGCTACACCTTC.

The table lists this clonotype with many counts. The rearrangement links TRBV4-2 to TRBJ1-5; possibly TRBD1 for D (5 bases). Trimming pared 0 bases from V and 6 bases from J, leaving 15 bases between. CDR1 and CDR2 from the germline V gene are LGHNA and YNFKEQ. The CDR3 contains 16 residues. Here the CDR3 DNA reads TGTGCCAGCAGCCAAGATCGCGCAGGGCGAGGTCAGCCCCAGCATTTT. It is translated as CASSQDRAGRGQPQHF.

This clonotype showed up many times. The genes are TRBV7-6 and TRBJ1-1; D ambiguous. This CDR3 has 16 amino acids. With 10 bases removed from V and 0 bases from J, the gap between germline ends came to 21 bases. The germline CDR1 and CDR2 sequences are SGHVS and FNYEAQ. CDR3 nucleotides: TGTGCCATCCGAAACGGGCCAGGTTCCATGAACACTGAAGCTTTCTTT. Translated: CAIRNGPGSMNTEAFF.

This clonotype occurred a few times. The V call is TRBV30, the J call TRBJ2-7; 9 bases map to TRBD1. The CDR3 runs 12 residues. V lost 5 bases, J lost 5 bases, and 4 bases stayed unmatched. Germline CDR1 reads GTSNPN; CDR2 reads SVGIG (reference sequence). The CDR3 coding sequence is TGTGCCTGGGGACAGGGGTCCCACGAGCAGTACTTC. Encoded protein: CAWGQGSHEQYF.

This clonotype was counted ten times or more. V usage is TRBV20-1 and J usage is TRBJ2-7; possibly TRBD2 for D (5 bases). V lost 2 bases and J lost 4, with 12 bases in between. The CDR3 is made up of 13 amino acids. Germline V CDR1 and CDR2: DFQATT, SNEGSKA (reference sequence). The CDR3 sequence: CSARLLDTYEQYF. DNA of the CDR3: TGCAGTGCTAGATTACTAGATACGTACGAGCAGTACTTC.

This clonotype was seen many times. The rearrangement links TRBV5-6 to TRBJ2-1, with D perhaps matching TRBD1 (5 bases). There are 13 residues in the CDR3. Trimming pared 4 bases from V and 5 bases from J, leaving 10 bases between. Germline CDR1 reads SGHDT; CDR2 reads YYEEEE. The CDR3: CASSPRTNNEQFF. The CDR3 DNA reads as TGTGCCAGCAGCCCCCGGACAAACAATGAGCAGTTCTTC.

Details on this clonotype: This could be a read error, since a much larger clone is one nucleotide away. The chain links TRBV20-1 to TRBJ2-7, with D tentatively TRBD1 or TRBD2 (5 bases each). Looked up from germline, CDR1 is DFQATT and CDR2 is SNEGSKA (reference sequence). The CDR3 loop spans 14 amino acids. CDR3: CSARDSDSSYERYF. The DNA of the CDR3 is TGCAGTGCTAGGGATAGCGACAGCTCCTACGAGCGGTACTTC.

Comments on this clonotype: One junction end does not reproduce the germline sequence, and a read error may be involved. The CDR3 region has the DNA TGTGCCAGCAGCCCTTTTGAGGGCATAATGGAAAAACTGCCTTTT. Residues: CASSPFEGIMEKLPF. The V gene is TRBV6-5, the J gene TRBJ1-4; D is uncertain. CDR3 length equals 15 residues. Germline lookup yields CDR1 MNHEY and CDR2 SVGAGI.

This clonotype was counted ten times or more. The rearrangement uses TRBV12-3 or TRBV12-4 and TRBJ2-7, with D perhaps TRBD1 (6 bases). The V gene lost 0 bases and the J gene lost 4 bases, with 10 bases spanning the gap. The CDR3 covers 14 residues. CDR3 in DNA: TGTGCCAGCAGTTTAGCGCGCACAGGGTACGAGCAGTACTTC. Protein product: CASSLARTGYEQYF.

This clonotype was seen repeatedly, ten times or more. J is TRBJ2-7 and V is TRBV4-1, with 7 bases that match TRBD1. This CDR3 has 13 amino acids. Germline CDR1 reads MGHRA; CDR2 reads YSYEKL. Trimming removed 4 bases from V and 6 bases from J; junction bases left unmatched: 6. The CDR3 DNA sequence: TGCGCCAGCAGCCCACGACAGGGATTCGAGCAGTACTTC. Protein: CASSPRQGFEQYF.

About this clonotype itself: A much larger clone lies a single base off, so this may be a read error. The gene calls are TRBV12-3 or TRBV12-4 and TRBJ2-3, with 9 bases matching TRBD2. V shed 3 bases and J 4 bases; nucleotides not matched to a gene: 11. CDR3 length: 17 amino acids. DNA for the CDR3: TGTGCCAGCAGTTTCCAGCGGGAGGCGGGTGTCCCAGATACGCAGTATTTT. Encoded protein: CASSFQREAGVPDTQYF.

Many counts were recorded for this clonotype. This rearrangement joins TRBV4-3 to TRBJ2-5, with D tentatively TRBD2 (5 bases). CDR1 is LGHNA and CDR2 is YSLEER in the germline V gene. The CDR3 has 14 amino acids. Between the trimmed V and J ends, which lost 5 bases and 0 bases, there was a span of 10 bases. This CDR3 is CASSSLADQETQYF. CDR3 nucleotides: TGCGCCAGCAGCTCCCTAGCAGACCAAGAGACCCAGTACTTC.

The chain combines TRBV29-1 with TRBJ2-7; D might be TRBD2 (6 bases). V lost 7 bases to trimming and J lost 4 bases, with 17 bases between them. This CDR3 is 13 amino acids long. Germline CDR1 SQVTM, CDR2 ANQGSEA. This chain's CDR3 is CSANPTGGYEQYF. The CDR3 nucleotides are TGCAGCGCTAACCCCACAGGAGGGTACGAGCAGTACTTC.